This passage covers 4 T cell receptor beta chains from one sample sequenced in a study of T cells after posttransplantation cyclophosphamide. Here immunoSEQ multiplex PCR was the method, and the copy in TCRdb shows in-frame clones only, minus some. Here the sample spans more than 4,000 clones, 82% being singletons. Treatment was busulfan-fludarabine conditioning, a marrow graft, and cyclophosphamide on days +3 and +4. The sequences come from PBMCs, collected 86 days after allogeneic stem cell transplant with posttransplant cyclophosphamide. Every receptor here comes from a male patient aged 45-60 years who received an allogeneic stem cell transplant from an unrelated donor, was CMV-positive, and had acute GVHD only. Some T cells may arise from the graft donor.

This chain uses TRBV27 with TRBJ2-2, with 7 bases fitting TRBD1. Germline-derived CDR1 and CDR2 are MNHEY and SMNVEV (reference sequence). The CDR3 is made up of 13 amino acids. This CDR3 is CASRDSNTGELFF. The DNA of the CDR3 is TGTGCTAGCCGGGACAGTAACACCGGGGAGCTGTTTTTT.

The chain couples TRBV14 to TRBJ1-2; D is unresolved. Per the germline V gene, CDR1 is SGHDN and CDR2 is FVKESK. The CDR3 consists of 16 residues. Trimming cost V 1 base and J 0 bases, with 12 bases left between them. The CDR3 reads CASSQVGFPANYGYTF. The CDR3 coding sequence is TGTGCCAGCAGCCAAGTCGGGTTCCCAGCTAACTATGGCTACACCTTC.

There are a few counts of this clone. The chain has TRBV7-9 and TRBJ2-1; 12 bases are a match to TRBD2. V shed 4 bases and J 7 bases; nucleotides not matched to a gene: 8. From germline, CDR1 is SEHNR and CDR2 FQNEAQ (reference sequence). This CDR3 region has 16 residues. The CDR3 loop is CASSSGLAGSRNEQFF. The DNA for the CDR3 is TGTGCCAGCAGCTCAGGACTAGCGGGATCTCGGAATGAGCAGTTCTTC.

This sequence joins TRBV7-9 and TRBJ1-2; D is unclear. V was clipped by 2 bases and J by 5 bases, with 12 bases between them. Looked up from germline, CDR1 is SEHNR and CDR2 is FQNEAQ (reference sequence). This CDR3 has 14 amino acids. The CDR3 is CASSLSPDTYGYTF. The CDR3 nucleotides are TGTGCCAGCAGCTTAAGTCCCGACACTTATGGCTACACCTTC.